The 27 T cell receptor beta chains below all came from one sample that was sequenced in a study of cytomegalovirus exposure and HLA in healthy donors. The primer mix had 60 Vbeta and 13 Jbeta primers. The method was immunoSEQ multiplex PCR; TCRdb's version includes in-frame clones alone and lacks a portion of them. This table holds about 200,000 clones, 79% found once. Sequencing was carried out using PBMCs. The receptors derive from a man aged 45-65 years in good health and CMV-seronegative.

The genes are TRBV5-5 and TRBJ1-1; a possible D gene is TRBD1 (6 bases). V was cut by 2 bases and J by 7 bases, with 15 bases left in between. CDR1 is SGHKS, CDR2 YYEKEE, per germline (reference sequence). The CDR3 contains 14 residues. CDR3 amino acids: CASSFGGRRDEAFF. DNA for the CDR3: TGTGCCAGCAGCTTCGGGGGGCGCAGGGATGAAGCTTTCTTT.

The rearrangement joins TRBV2 to TRBJ2-5; 10 bases agree with TRBD2. The J call is doubtful: the DNA matches TRBJ2-7 better. The CDR3 spans 12 residues. Per the germline V gene, CDR1 is SNHLY and CDR2 is FYNNEI. The CDR3 loop reads CAGGLAVVEQYF. The CDR3 nucleotides read TGTGCCGGCGGACTAGCGGTCGTCGAGCAGTACTTC.

This chain joins TRBV30 and TRBJ2-7; the D is unclear. Deletions cut 0 bases from V and 0 bases from J, with 3 bases between. The CDR3 extends over 12 amino acids. CDR1 is GTSNPN, CDR2 SVGIG, per germline (reference sequence). The DNA for the CDR3 is TGTGCCTGGAGTGTCGGCTCCTACGAGCAGTACTTC. Amino acid sequence: CAWSVGSYEQYF.

The gene calls are TRBV4-1 and TRBJ1-5, with 7 bases that match TRBD1. V was clipped by 0 bases and J by 4 bases; unmatched bases: 6. The CDR3 totals 16 residues. CDR1 MGHRA and CDR2 YSYEKL come from the germline V gene. The CDR3 region has the DNA TGCGCCAGCAGCCAAGACCGGGACAGTCAAAATCAGCCCCAGCATTTT. Protein product: CASSQDRDSQNQPQHF.

This clone was seen a handful of times. The chain joins TRBV25-1 to TRBJ2-1; maybe TRBD1 (6 bases). Germline V lookup: CDR1 MGHDK, CDR2 SYGVNS. CDR3 size: 14 residues. Deletions cut 7 bases from V and 7 bases from J, with 17 bases between. The CDR3 nucleotides are TGTGCCAGCAACCCCTCACAGGGTCTGAATGAGCAGTTCTTC. Protein sequence: CASNPSQGLNEQFF.

The rearrangement joins TRBV25-1 to TRBJ1-6, with TRBD1 identical over 8 bases. This CDR3 is built from 16 residues. The germline V gene has CDR1 MGHDK and CDR2 SYGVNS. The junction had 7 bases not matched to a gene; V was cut back by 2 bases and J by 7 bases. CDR3 region: CASSERATGGNSPLHF. The DNA of the CDR3 is TGTGCCAGCAGTGAAAGGGCAACAGGGGGGAATTCACCCCTCCACTTT.

J is TRBJ1-1 and V is TRBV25-1, with a tentative D call TRBD1 (6 bases). There are 14 residues in the CDR3. CDR1 and CDR2 from the germline V gene are MGHDK and SYGVNS. Deletions cut 5 bases from V and 2 bases from J, with 12 bases between. For the CDR3, the DNA is TGTGCCAGCAGTCCGCGGACAGAAAACACTGAAGCTTTCTTT. This translates into CASSPRTENTEAFF.

This clone was seen only a few times. This rearrangement joins TRBV7-9 to TRBJ2-1; 9 bases line up with TRBD1. V shed 6 bases and J 6 bases; nucleotides not matched to a gene: 9. The CDR3 spans 15 residues. Germline lookup yields CDR1 SEHNR and CDR2 FQNEAQ (reference sequence). The CDR3 here is CASSTGTGPLNEQFF. CDR3 bases: TGTGCCAGCAGTACCGGGACAGGGCCTCTCAATGAGCAGTTCTTC.

CDR3 nucleotides: TGCAGCGTTGTTCCCGCGAACACCGGGGAGCTGTTTTTT. Translated, it gives CSVVPANTGELFF. The V and J genes are TRBV29-1 and TRBJ2-2, with unresolved D. Germline CDR1 SQVTM, CDR2 ANQGSEA. V was shortened by 4 bases and J by 0 bases, with 6 bases between the two germline ends. This CDR3 contains 13 residues.

The chain couples TRBV9 to TRBJ2-4; D might be TRBD1 (5 bases). V lost 0 bases and J lost 3, with 10 bases in between. There are 15 residues in the CDR3. Germline V gives CDR1 SGDLS, CDR2 YYNGEE. In DNA form, the CDR3 reads TGTGCCAGCAGCGTAGCCGACAGTAGCAAAAACATTCAGTACTTC. It is translated as CASSVADSSKNIQYF.

This clone appeared a few times. The J gene is TRBJ2-3, the V gene TRBV5-1; 10 positions match TRBD1. The V gene end was trimmed by 7 bases and the J gene end by 2 bases; junction bases not matched to a gene: 13. Germline CDR1 is SGHRS and CDR2 is YFSETQ. This CDR3 is 17 amino acids long. This CDR3 is CASFPIPGTGDTDTQYF. The CDR3 DNA sequence: TGCGCCAGCTTTCCTATCCCGGGGACAGGGGACACAGATACGCAGTATTTT.

The gene calls are TRBV7-3 and TRBJ2-1; 10 positions match TRBD2. Looked up from germline, CDR1 is SGHTA and CDR2 is FQGTGA. The trim removed 1 base at V and 5 bases at J, leaving 11 bases unmatched. There are 18 residues in the CDR3. In nucleotides, the CDR3 is TGTGCCAGCAGCTTAAGAGGATCCGGACTAGCGGAGCACAATGAGCAGTTCTTC. Translation: CASSLRGSGLAEHNEQFF.

The CDR3 DNA sequence: TGCGCCAGCAGCCTCCCGGGGAGAGGAGAGACCCAGTACTTC. It specifies CASSLPGRGETQYF. The chain couples TRBV4-1 to TRBJ2-5; a possible D gene is TRBD2 (5 bases). Per the germline V gene, CDR1 is MGHRA and CDR2 is YSYEKL. V was clipped by 4 bases and J by 4 bases, with 13 bases between them. This CDR3 is 14 amino acids long.

This chain joins TRBV28 and TRBJ1-4; 8 bases agree with TRBD1. The CDR3 contains 16 residues. Per germline, CDR1 MDHEN and CDR2 SYDVKM. The V segment lost 5 bases and the J segment 4 bases; nucleotides outside the gene matches: 9. CDR3 region: CASSTRQGLFNEKLFF. In nucleotides, the CDR3 is TGTGCCAGCAGTACCCGACAGGGGCTCTTTAATGAAAAACTGTTTTTT.

The gene calls are TRBV6-1 and TRBJ1-1, with 9 nucleotides matching TRBD1. Germline V gene data show CDR1 as MNHNS and CDR2 as SASEGT. The CDR3 has 15 amino acids. Trimming removed 4 bases from V and 5 bases from J; junction bases left unmatched: 8. The CDR3 sequence: CASSALQGAGTEAFF. The CDR3 DNA reads TGTGCCAGCAGTGCATTACAGGGGGCTGGGACTGAAGCTTTCTTT.

The V gene is TRBV10-3, the J gene TRBJ1-4, with D maybe TRBD1 (5 bases). Germline lookup yields CDR1 ENHRY and CDR2 SYGVKD. This CDR3 contains 16 residues. The V gene lost 0 bases and the J gene lost 3 bases, with 11 bases spanning the gap. CDR3 residues: CAISESRPGSNEKLFF. For the CDR3, the DNA is TGTGCCATCAGTGAGTCCAGGCCAGGGTCTAATGAAAAACTGTTTTTT.

The rearrangement joins TRBV11-3 to TRBJ1-1; D gene unclear. From germline, CDR1 is SGHNT and CDR2 YENEEA. CDR3 length: 12 amino acids. With 3 bases removed from V and 6 bases from J, the gap between germline ends came to 8 bases. CDR3 in amino acids: CASSLDGAEAFF. CDR3 DNA: TGTGCCAGCAGCTTGGACGGGGCTGAAGCTTTCTTT.

This clone was recorded only once. The J gene is TRBJ1-5, the V gene TRBV6-6, with 8 bases matching TRBD1. Trimming removed 6 bases from V and 0 bases from J; junction bases left unmatched: 4. Germline CDR1 MNHNY, CDR2 SVGAGI (reference sequence). This CDR3 is 15 amino acids long. CDR3 sequence: CASRPTGDSNQPQHF. For the CDR3, the DNA is TGTGCCAGCAGACCGACAGGGGATAGCAATCAGCCCCAGCATTTT.

This chain uses TRBV14 with TRBJ2-1; 9 bases fit TRBD2. Trimming took 4 bases from V and 6 from J; bases not matched to a gene: 4. This CDR3 has 14 amino acids. CDR1 is SGHDN and CDR2 is FVKESK in the germline V gene. The CDR3 DNA is TGTGCCAGCAGCCCCATAGCGGGGGTCAATGAGCAGTTCTTC. Amino acid sequence: CASSPIAGVNEQFF.

CDR3 nucleotides: TGTGCCAGCAGTATTCTAGCGGGAACCTACGAGCAGTACTTC. Translated: CASSILAGTYEQYF. The rearrangement uses TRBV27 and TRBJ2-7, with TRBD2 identical over 9 bases. Germline V CDR1 and CDR2: MNHEY, SMNVEV (reference sequence). Losses at the gene ends were 5 bases for V and 2 bases for J; bases not matched to a gene: 4. The length of the CDR3 is 14 residues.

The V call is TRBV19, the J call TRBJ1-2; 7 bases map to TRBD1. Germline-derived CDR1 and CDR2 are LNHDA and SQIVND (reference sequence). This CDR3 spans 16 amino acids. V trimming: 3 bases; J trimming: 2 bases; junction bases outside the gene matches: 9. The CDR3 nucleotides read TGTGCCAGTAGTATTTCTCCGGGACAGAGCAACTATGGCTACACCTTC. This gives the protein CASSISPGQSNYGYTF.

The chain is built from TRBV27 and TRBJ2-1; 9 nucleotides line up with TRBD1. Looked up from germline, CDR1 is MNHEY and CDR2 is SMNVEV (reference sequence). The junction had 10 bases not matched to a gene; V was cut back by 6 bases and J by 4 bases. The CDR3 is made up of 16 amino acids. The CDR3 is CASSFLRDRAYNEQFF. The CDR3 region has the DNA TGTGCCAGCAGCTTCCTCCGGGACAGGGCGTACAATGAGCAGTTCTTC.

The chain uses TRBV9 and TRBJ2-1; D may be TRBD2 (5 bases). The V gene lost 3 bases and the J gene lost 10 bases, with 14 bases spanning the gap. The length of the CDR3 is 13 residues. From germline, CDR1 is SGDLS and CDR2 YYNGEE. This CDR3 reads CASSGGLSSEQFF. In nucleotides, the CDR3 is TGTGCCAGCAGCGGCGGACTGTCGAGCGAGCAGTTCTTC.

The chain has TRBV6-1 and TRBJ1-5; D possibly corresponds to TRBD1 (6 bases). Per the germline V gene, CDR1 is MNHNS and CDR2 is SASEGT. The length of the CDR3 is 15 residues. Trimming took 1 base from V and 4 from J, leaving 11 bases between them. This chain's CDR3 is CASSEVWGPNQPQHF. The CDR3 region has the DNA TGTGCCAGCAGTGAAGTTTGGGGGCCGAATCAGCCCCAGCATTTT.

This rearrangement joins TRBV28 to TRBJ1-5, with TRBD1 matching over 7 bases. CDR1 MDHEN and CDR2 SYDVKM come from the germline V gene. Trimming cost V 2 bases and J 2 bases; bases outside gene matches: 6. CDR3 length: 16 amino acids. The CDR3 sequence: CASSLVSGGGNQPQHF. The CDR3 coding sequence is TGTGCCAGCAGTTTAGTGTCAGGGGGTGGCAATCAGCCCCAGCATTTT.

This chain links TRBV7-3 with TRBJ2-2, with TRBD1 matching 8 bases. V shed 2 bases, J shed 3 bases, and the junction held 2 bases outside the gene matches. The CDR3 is 15 residues long. Germline CDR1 SGHTA, CDR2 FQGTGA. CDR3 protein: CASSLATGDTGELFF. In nucleotides, the CDR3 is TGTGCCAGCAGCTTAGCGACAGGGGACACCGGGGAGCTGTTTTTT.

Of note for this clone: This sample includes further DNA sequences coding for the same CDR3. This chain joins TRBV5-4 and TRBJ2-1; 8 bases are shared with TRBD1. V lost 4 bases and J lost 6; bases outside the gene matches: 3. This CDR3 comprises 13 residues. CDR1 and CDR2 (germline): SGHNT, YYREEE (reference sequence). The CDR3 DNA follows: TGTGCCAGCAGCCCGGACAGGGCCAATGAGCAGTTCTTC. This encodes CASSPDRANEQFF.